Detailed here is one TCR beta chain. Produced via immunoSEQ multiplex PCR; TCRdb's table is partial and in-frame only. The sample yields some 200,000 clones, nearly 85% seen once. The V end lost 0 bases, the J end lost 4 bases, and 15 bases lay between the germline ends. CDR3 length equals 16 residues. Germline V gene lookup returns CDR1 MNHEY and CDR2 SVGAGI. Enrollment of patients from Seattle took place during active infection, with longitudinal follow-up. These data come from a study of blood T cell repertoires in COVID-19. Study background: PBMCs, B-cell-depleted T cells, or T cells provided the cDNA or gDNA that made up the material.

Sequenced material: peripheral blood. The sequence was obtained from a young woman with COVID-19, enrolled during active disease. The chain carries TRBV6-5 and TRBJ1-1; a weak D match, TRBD1 (5 bases). DNA for the CDR3: TGTGCCAGCAGTTACTCCAACCCCAGGGTAGGCACTGAAGCTTTCTTT. Amino acids: CASSYSNPRVGTEAFF.